The rows below give T cell receptor beta chains drawn from one sample of a study of identical twins. TCRdb itself ran the 5' RACE reads through MiXCR, one entry per CDR3 protein. The sample holds about 470,000 distinct CDR3 sequences, 20% to 25% seen once. These data also formed part of another study, on T cells expressing NK-cell markers.

The sample taken for sequencing was CD4+ T cells sorted from blood. Source of these receptors: a woman aged 18-29 years in good health. Each CDR3 is given with its conserved first and last residue. Fields, in order: clone size, D gene, V gene, J gene, CDR3 protein, CDR3 DNA. D genes are given only for firm matches. A clone size is listed for some rows: how often the clone was seen (once, few, many), or a class if it is expanded.

few	-	TRBV5-1	TRBJ2-2	CASSLAYGASKLFF	TGCGCCAGCAGCTTGGCCTACGGTGCTAGCAAGCTGTTTTTT
-	TRBD1	TRBV5-1	TRBJ2-3	CASSPFNRGGTDTQYF	TGCGCCAGCAGCCCGTTCAACAGGGGTGGCACAGATACGCAGTATTTT
few	TRBD1	TRBV7-9	TRBJ2-4	CASSARQGVDIQYF	TGTGCCAGCAGCGCCCGACAGGGGGTGGACATTCAGTACTTC
once	TRBD2	TRBV5-1	TRBJ2-1	CASSAARGGGDEQFF	TGCGCCAGCAGCGCGGCGCGGGGGGGAGGGGATGAGCAGTTCTTC
-	-	TRBV2	TRBJ2-5	CASNSRGDGQETQYF	TGTGCCAGCAACTCTCGAGGGGATGGCCAAGAGACCCAGTACTTC
-	-	TRBV4-3	TRBJ1-2	CASSHQREAYGYTF	TGCGCCAGCAGCCACCAAAGGGAGGCCTATGGCTACACCTTC
-	-	TRBV6-1	TRBJ2-5	CASSTSLQETQYF	TGTGCCAGCAGTACGTCTCTTCAAGAGACCCAGTACTTC
-	-	TRBV6-2/TRBV6-3	TRBJ2-7	CASSYHTARLTYEQYF	TGTGCCAGCAGTTACCACACAGCACGCTTGACCTACGAGCAGTACTTC
-	-	TRBV5-1	TRBJ2-1	CASSFGAPYNEQFF	TGCGCCAGCAGCTTCGGGGCGCCCTACAATGAGCAGTTCTTC
-	TRBD1	TRBV12-3/TRBV12-4	TRBJ1-4	CASSPRDSGNEKLFF	TGTGCCAGCAGCCCCAGGGACAGCGGGAATGAAAAACTGTTTTTT
-	TRBD1	TRBV20-1	TRBJ2-3	CSAKYRDSTQYF	TGCAGTGCCAAATACCGGGACAGTACGCAGTATTTT
few	TRBD2	TRBV15	TRBJ2-1	CATSRGGTSGRNEQFF	TGTGCCACCAGCAGAGGGGGGACTAGCGGGAGAAATGAGCAGTTCTTC
-	-	TRBV4-1	TRBJ2-3	CASSQKAGGTDTQYF	TGCGCCAGCAGCCAAAAGGCAGGGGGCACAGATACGCAGTATTTT
-	TRBD2	TRBV11-2	TRBJ2-3	CASSPTLAGGGDTQYF	TGTGCCAGCAGCCCGACGCTAGCGGGAGGAGGAGATACGCAGTATTTT
-	TRBD1	TRBV3-1	TRBJ2-7	CASSPLWTGEQYF	TGTGCCAGCAGCCCGCTTTGGACAGGTGAGCAGTACTTC
-	-	TRBV25-1	TRBJ2-7	CATLPWVLPKREQYF	TGTGCCACCCTCCCCTGGGTGCTCCCAAAAAGAGAGCAGTACTTC
few	-	TRBV7-9	TRBJ1-1	CASSYLDKAFF	TGTGCCAGCAGCTACCTTGACAAGGCTTTCTTT